The 11 T cell receptor beta chains below all came from one sample that was sequenced in a study of cytomegalovirus exposure and HLA in healthy donors. A multiplex PCR was run with 60 Vbeta primers and 13 Jbeta primers. Here immunoSEQ multiplex PCR was the method, and the copy in TCRdb shows in-frame clones only, minus some. The sample consists of about 87,000 clones, roughly 72% of them appearing once. The specimen sequenced was PBMCs. The origin of the receptors is a young man in good health and CMV-seropositive.

This chain connects TRBV19 to TRBJ2-7; 11 nucleotides line up with TRBD1. The V and J ends lost 4 bases and 6 bases, in that order; junction bases with no gene match: 8. The CDR3 sequence is 15 residues long. Per the germline V gene, CDR1 is LNHDA and CDR2 is SQIVND (reference sequence). The CDR3 region is CASSTAGTGGGEQYF. DNA of the CDR3: TGTGCCAGTAGTACCGCCGGGACAGGGGGGGGCGAGCAGTACTTC. Combining the CDR3 with reference TRBV19 and TRBJ2-7 gives the whole variable domain DGGITQSPKYLFRKEGQNVTLSCEQNLNHDAMYWYRQDPGQGLRLIYYSQIVNDFQKGDIAEGYSVSREKKESFPLTVTSAQKNPTAFYLCASSTAGTGGGEQYFGPGTRLTVT.

The V call is TRBV28, the J call TRBJ2-5; 13 bases fit TRBD2. From germline, CDR1 is MDHEN and CDR2 SYDVKM. CDR3 length equals 14 residues. V shed 9 bases, J shed 5 bases, and the junction held 6 bases outside the gene matches. CDR3 nucleotide sequence: TGTGCCAGTAGAGGGACTAGCGGGATGGAGACCCAGTACTTC. Translation gives CASRGTSGMETQYF.

The gene calls are TRBV28 and TRBJ2-5, with D unclear. With 6 bases removed from V and 5 bases from J, the gap between germline ends came to 10 bases. This CDR3 contains 12 residues. Per the germline V gene, CDR1 is MDHEN and CDR2 is SYDVKM. The CDR3 region has the DNA TGTGCCAGCAGGCAAACTTTGGAGACCCAGTACTTC. Amino acids: CASRQTLETQYF.

The V and J genes are TRBV19 and TRBJ2-6; 7 nucleotides agree with TRBD1. This CDR3 region has 16 residues. CDR1 and CDR2 (germline): LNHDA, SQIVND (reference sequence). The V segment lost 6 bases and the J segment 4 bases; nucleotides outside the gene matches: 9. CDR3 sequence reads: CASRGQSPGGANVLTF. DNA for the CDR3: TGTGCCAGTAGGGGACAGTCTCCCGGGGGGGCCAACGTCCTGACTTTC.

The V call is TRBV5-1, the J call TRBJ2-1; the match to TRBD1 covers 8 bases. J gave up 9 bases and V 5 bases, and 10 bases lay outside the gene matches. CDR3 size: 14 residues. The germline V gene encodes CDR1 SGHRS and CDR2 YFSETQ. The CDR3 protein is CASSSRGLNGEQFF. The CDR3, as DNA: TGCGCCAGCAGTAGCAGGGGGCTGAATGGTGAGCAGTTCTTC.

The chain carries TRBV5-1 and TRBJ2-5; TRBD1 aligns across 12 bases. The J call may be mistaken, given a closer DNA end match to TRBJ2-7. The V gene's germline CDR1 is SGHRS and CDR2 YFSETQ. This CDR3 has 13 amino acids. The CDR3 loop reads CASGTGGAYEQYF. DNA of the CDR3: TGCGCCAGCGGGACAGGGGGCGCGTACGAGCAGTACTTC.

The gene calls are TRBV7-2 and TRBJ1-1; tentatively, D is TRBD1 (6 bases). The germline V gene has CDR1 SGHTA and CDR2 FQGNSA. The CDR3 length is 15 residues. With 1 base removed from V and 3 bases from J, the gap between germline ends came to 12 bases. CDR3 sequence reads: CASSLGTGQYTEAFF. The DNA for the CDR3 is TGTGCCAGCAGCTTAGGAACAGGGCAGTACACTGAAGCTTTCTTT.

The gene calls are TRBV13 and TRBJ1-2, with 8 positions matching TRBD1. This CDR3 is 16 amino acids long. With V trimmed by 5 bases and J by 2 bases, 10 bases remained unmatched. In germline, CDR1 is PRHDT, CDR2 FYEKMQ (reference sequence). The CDR3 sequence is CASSPRRQGINYGYTF. The CDR3 bases are TGTGCCAGCAGCCCGAGGCGACAGGGGATAAACTATGGCTACACCTTC. The full variable domain, rest sourced from reference TRBV13 and TRBJ1-2, is AAGVIQSPRHLIKEKRETATLKCYPIPRHDTVYWYQQGPGQDPQFLISFYEKMQSDKGSIPDRFSAQQFSDYHSELNMSSLELGDSALYFCASSPRRQGINYGYTFGSGTRLTVV.

The chain is built from TRBV28 and TRBJ1-2, with D possibly TRBD1 on 5 matching bases. Trimming pared 11 bases from V and 0 bases from J, leaving 19 bases between. The CDR3 contains 15 residues. Germline V gene sequence: CDR1 MDHEN, CDR2 SYDVKM. CDR3 sequence reads: CAAGRRAYSNYGYTF. The CDR3 DNA reads TGTGCCGCTGGGCGCAGGGCTTATTCTAACTATGGCTACACCTTC.

As concerns this clone: One end of the junction fails to match germline, which may point to a read error. The V and J genes are TRBV28 and TRBJ1-5, with D unresolved. The germline V gene encodes CDR1 MDHEN and CDR2 SYDVKM. The CDR3 covers 14 residues. Here the CDR3 reads CASGLEVSNQPQNF. CDR3 sequence (DNA): TGTGCCAGCGGCCTTGAGGTGAGCAATCAGCCCCAGAATTTT.

The rearrangement links TRBV4-2 to TRBJ2-7; 9 bases agree with TRBD1. The V segment lost 3 bases and the J segment 2 bases; nucleotides outside the gene matches: 5. There are 15 residues in the CDR3. The germline V gene encodes CDR1 LGHNA and CDR2 YNFKEQ. The CDR3 spells CASSQDRGLPYEQYF. The DNA for the CDR3 is TGTGCCAGCAGCCAGGACAGGGGATTGCCCTACGAGCAGTACTTC.